This is a list of T cell receptor beta chains from one sample in a study of blood T cell repertoires in COVID-19. Generated by immunoSEQ multiplex PCR, the TCRdb table keeps only in-frame clones and is missing some. Among around 130,000 clones, around 87% were seen once, and the ten largest hold 15% to 20%. The sequenced sample was peripheral blood. These receptors were obtained from a woman aged 45 to 65 who had recovered from COVID-19. CDR3s include the opening cysteine and the closing phenylalanine or tryptophan. The size entry is marked missing in some rows and otherwise reads once, few, many or a size class.

V,J,size,CDR3
TRBV25-1,TRBJ2-7,.,CASSETGTSGRGYEQYF
TRBV19,TRBJ2-7,.,CASRAYSQGSYEQYF
TRBV5-1,TRBJ1-2,.,CASSFGGQGRGYGYTF
TRBV9,TRBJ2-7,many,CASSVGDSDYEQYF
TRBV6-1,TRBJ1-1,.,CASSEARQGRTFF
TRBV3-1/TRBV3-2,TRBJ2-7,.,CASSQEGGRGYEQYF
TRBV7-6,TRBJ1-5,.,CASSLAGQGVQPQHF
TRBV30,TRBJ1-1,.,CAWTGTQGSTEAFF
TRBV12-3/TRBV12-4,TRBJ2-3,many,CASSWDTAWGYF
TRBV7-2,TRBJ1-1,.,CASSLQGKGAFF
TRBV25-1,TRBJ2-5,.,CASSEFEGKKTQYF
TRBV29-1,TRBJ1-2,.,CSVWASTNYGYTF
TRBV5-1,TRBJ2-7,.,CASSAREKGNDEQYF
TRBV6-5,TRBJ2-5,.,CASSYGRGPPHF
TRBV15,TRBJ1-1,.,CATSRGLGNTEAFF